This T cell receptor beta chain was documented in a study of shared clonotypes between healthy human individuals (dated by TCRdb to about 2020). About the study as a whole: A few men and a couple of women, aged 18 to 49 years, made up the cohort. For each donor, CD4 naive and CD4 memory were each given three plates, CD8 naive was given two plates, and CD8 memory was given one plate. To estimate repertoire size and how much clonotype sharing occurs between individuals, the study deeply sequenced the blood TCR repertoires of roughly 5 healthy adults. To increase sequencing depth and limit assay-specific biases, different laboratories used diverse techniques to prepare libraries and sequence TCR repertoires. Each donor's leukapheresis produced roughly between roughly 0.94 and 9.5 billion PBMCs.

The CDR3, from cysteine to phenylalanine, totals 17 residues. The entry retains the CDR3 DNA only, 51 bases that are in frame from base 1. The CDR1 and CDR2 encoded by the germline V gene are MDHEN and SYDVKM. The trim is 4 bases for V and 1 base for J, with a gap of 17 bases between the germline ends. Using the deep immunoSEQ assay, TCR CDR3 regions were amplified from genomic DNA by multiplex PCR. Extracted genomic DNA from each cell subset was spread evenly across all wells of several immunoSEQ 96-well plates, with each plate serving as a replicate. For sorted subsets, each replicate PCR was loaded with approximately 190 ng genomic DNA, equivalent to about 30,000 T cell genomes. Purified libraries were measured with a Qubit 3.0 fluorometer, size-checked on a Bioanalyzer 2100, and measured again with the KAPA Library Quantification kit. Each immunoSEQ 96-well plate was sequenced on its own single-read 150-cycle Illumina NextSeq 550 flow cell. The authors' analysis ran thus. The immunoSEQ output contained only junctional sequences without quality scores, so filtering could not match that applied to full-length reads. To assign V/J genes and CDR3, sequences were annotated against IMGT germline references using PyIR, a Python wrapper for IgBLAST v1.9. Reads were removed for weak V/J assignments (E-value above 1e-6), missing CDR3, stop codons, out-of-frame junctions, or ambiguous translated residues. A V3J clonotype was defined by an identical inferred V gene, J gene, and CDR3 amino acid sequence. Percentage overlap between repertoires was calculated by dividing the number of shared unique clonotypes by the size of the smaller repertoire. Three approaches were used to assess repertoire richness: RTK rarefaction, the Chao1 estimator, and Recon v2.1 estimates of unobserved clonotypes. For all TCRbeta clonotypes obtained by the gDNA method from a few donors, generation probabilities were computed with OLGA. TCRdb mirrors the immuneACCESS table, restricted to in-frame sequences. Some clones are absent from its copies; in checked studies, under half trace to an unresolved V gene, and the reason for the others is unknown. From that table come the V and J calls and clone size; the DNA was used to work out D and trimming. The sample table records a few million clones; around 93% of these occur just once. The top ten hold 1.5% to 2% of the sample.

About this clone itself: What antigen it recognizes has not been identified. No clone much larger than this one lies a single base away; base qualities are absent.

CD8 naive samples consisted of CD45RO-negative cells that were positively selected for CCR7, yielding a CD45RA+CCR7+ population without TemRA cells. The donors were healthy, HIV-negative adults with no recently reported acute infections or vaccinations. All donors were Caucasian adults living in Nashville, Tennessee, USA. After blood collection by leukapheresis, PBMCs were isolated using Ficoll-Histopaque density gradient centrifugation and then cryopreserved in the vapor phase of liquid nitrogen. Purity and quantity of every magnetically sorted T cell population were checked by analytical flow cytometry. From each sorted fraction, genomic DNA was isolated and quantified by UV absorbance on a Nanodrop 2000c. What the study reported, not specific to this receptor: Rarefaction of sorted-subset datasets indicated incomplete sequencing despite the large sequencing depth. Sharing across a handful of donors was observed for about 5% of naive CD4, over 3% of naive CD8, over 2% of memory CD4, and around 0.44% of memory CD8 clonotypes. Based on pairwise subsampling, the degree of clonotype sharing among donors was expected to be affected by sequencing depth. The small number of donors limited the genetic and exposure-history diversity represented. Larger estimated clonotype richness was generally found for naive subsets than for memory subsets. Compared with non-shared clonotypes, the clonotypes found in all four sorted-subset donors had higher generation probabilities. Sampling was limited to blood, and TCR repertoires in tissue likely differ from TCR repertoires in blood.

The clonotype originates from a man aged 18 to 29 in good health. Some clones in this sample may be carry-over from other donors' samples. The rearranged chain carries TRBV28 and TRBJ2-4; perhaps TRBD2 is the D gene, with 5 bases matching. The sample comprised naive CD8+ T cells from PBMCs. Interpreted using the paper, the cell subset or site label stands for: CD45RA+CCR7+. This receptor has the CDR3 CASSSGLYGVAKNIQYF. The DNA is TGTGCCAGCAGTTCCGGACTCTACGGGGTGGCCAAAAACATTCAGTACTTC. Reference TRBV28 and TRBJ2-4 proteins supply the regions before and after the CDR3; the full variable domain is: DVKVTQSSRYLVKRTGEKVFLECVQDMDHENMFWYRQDPGLGLRLIYFSYDVKMKEKGDIPEGYSVSREKKERFSLILESASTNQTSMYLCASSSGLYGVAKNIQYFGAGTRLSVL.